This passage covers 26 T cell receptor beta chains from one sample sequenced in a study of blood T cell repertoires in COVID-19. Libraries were prepared by immunoSEQ multiplex PCR; TCRdb keeps only in-frame clonotypes and omits some of them. Of tens of thousands of clones in the sample, around nine tenths were seen once. Material for sequencing was peripheral blood. The receptors were gathered from a man between 65 and 80 years old with active or convalescent COVID-19.

The V gene is TRBV7-9, the J gene TRBJ1-2; D is possibly TRBD1 (5 bases). CDR1 and CDR2 from the germline V gene are SEHNR and FQNEAQ (reference sequence). The CDR3 is made up of 14 amino acids. Between the trimmed V and J ends, which lost 2 bases and 8 bases, there was a span of 15 bases. The CDR3 here is CASSLSGKLFGYTF. The DNA for the CDR3 is TGTGCCAGCAGCTTATCAGGGAAACTCTTCGGCTACACCTTC. Full variable domain (rest looked up from reference TRBV7-9 and TRBJ1-2): DTGVSQNPRHKITKRGQNVTFRCDPISEHNRLYWYRQTLGQGPEFLTYFQNEAQLEKSRLLSDRFSAERPKGSFSTLEIQRTEQGDSAMYLCASSLSGKLFGYTFGSGTRLTVV.

This clone was found a few times. The gene calls are TRBV4-2 and TRBJ1-3; 7 bases map to TRBD1. V was pared by 2 bases and J by 0 bases, with 4 bases of the junction left unmatched. The CDR3 is 16 amino acids. CDR1 LGHNA and CDR2 YNFKEQ come from the germline V gene. The CDR3 DNA reads TGTGCCAGCAGCCAAACAGGGGCTTACTCTGGAAACACCATATATTTT. Its translation is CASSQTGAYSGNTIYF.

The CDR3 nucleotides are TGCGCCAGCCGACAGGGTAGGGAGACCCAGTACTTC. As protein: CASRQGRETQYF. The V and J genes are TRBV5-1 and TRBJ2-5; 7 bases agree with TRBD1. V lost 7 bases to trimming and J lost 5 bases; unmatched junction nucleotides: 5. The germline V gene has CDR1 SGHRS and CDR2 YFSETQ. The CDR3 is 12 residues long.

The V and J genes are TRBV18 and TRBJ2-7, with TRBD1 matching 9 bases. This CDR3 has 14 residues. V dropped 3 bases and J dropped 7; count of bases not matched to a gene: 7. Germline V CDR1 and CDR2: KGHSH, LQKENI. CDR3 loop: CASSPRTGVGEQYF. The CDR3 nucleotides read TGTGCCAGCTCACCCAGGACAGGGGTGGGAGAGCAGTACTTC.

J is TRBJ1-1 and V is TRBV4-2; D remains unclear. The V end was cut by 5 bases, the J end by 3 bases, with 13 bases between. The CDR3 spans 14 residues. CDR1 and CDR2 (germline): LGHNA, YNFKEQ. CDR3 coding DNA: TGTGCCAGCAGCAAGAGACACGATTACACTGAAGCTTTCTTT. Translating it yields CASSKRHDYTEAFF.

This chain links TRBV11-2 with TRBJ2-1; no clear D. Per the germline V gene, CDR1 is SGHAT and CDR2 is FQNNGV. The CDR3 runs to 15 residues. V was cut by 2 bases and J by 6 bases, with 14 bases left in between. DNA for the CDR3: TGTGCCAGCAGCTTACGAGTGATGGTCTTCAATGAGCAGTTCTTC. This gives the protein CASSLRVMVFNEQFF.

DNA for the CDR3: TGTGCCAGCTTACCGGGACAGGGGTTCGGCGGCTACACCTTC. It encodes CASLPGQGFGGYTF. The rearrangement joins TRBV6-5 to TRBJ1-2; 10 bases agree with TRBD1. With 8 bases clipped from V and 8 bases from J, the junction kept 11 bases outside the gene matches. The germline gives CDR1 MNHEY, CDR2 SVGAGI. CDR3 length: 14 residues.

This chain links TRBV5-6 with TRBJ2-4; 12 positions match TRBD2. The V and J ends lost 4 bases and 8 bases, in that order; junction bases with no gene match: 7. The CDR3 covers 15 residues. Germline V lookup: CDR1 SGHDT, CDR2 YYEEEE. CDR3 in DNA: TGTGCCAGCAGCAATAGACTAGCGGGGGTGGACATTCAGTACTTC. Its translation: CASSNRLAGVDIQYF.

This chain uses TRBV15 with TRBJ2-5, with 9 positions matching TRBD1. This CDR3 region has 16 residues. In germline, CDR1 is LNHNV, CDR2 YYDKDF (reference sequence). V trimming: 5 bases; J trimming: 5 bases; junction bases outside the gene matches: 12. CDR3 DNA: TGTGCCACCAGCCCGTTTGGGACAGGGCGGGGGGAGACCCAGTACTTC. It translates to CATSPFGTGRGETQYF. The whole variable domain, remainder taken from reference TRBV15 and TRBJ2-5, is DAMVIQNPRYQVTQFGKPVTLSCSQTLNHNVMYWYQQKSSQAPKLLFHYYDKDFNNEADTPDNFQSRRPNTSFCFLDIRSPGLGDTAMYLCATSPFGTGRGETQYFGPGTRLLVL.

J is TRBJ2-5 and V is TRBV7-9; 8 positions match TRBD2. V shed 6 bases and J 5 bases; nucleotides not matched to a gene: 11. From germline, CDR1 is SEHNR and CDR2 FQNEAQ (reference sequence). The CDR3 runs 15 residues. The CDR3 here is CASRPAGGGGETQYF. As DNA, the CDR3 is TGTGCCAGCAGACCCGCCGGGGGGGGCGGGGAGACCCAGTACTTC.

The chain uses TRBV28 and TRBJ1-1; TRBD1 might be the D (5 bases). V was cut by 4 bases and J by 3 bases, with 12 bases left in between. Germline V gives CDR1 MDHEN, CDR2 SYDVKM. CDR3 length equals 14 residues. The CDR3, as DNA: TGTGCCAGCAGTTATAGGGACTTGGACACTGAAGCTTTCTTT. It is translated as CASSYRDLDTEAFF.

This chain links TRBV4-1 with TRBJ2-1; tentative D call: TRBD1 (6 bases). Germline loops: CDR1 MGHRA, CDR2 YSYEKL. Between the trimmed V and J ends, which lost 5 bases and 2 bases, there was a span of 19 bases. This CDR3 is 17 amino acids long. This CDR3 is CASSSNLPRDTYNEQFF. In DNA, the CDR3 is TGCGCCAGCAGCTCGAACCTTCCCCGGGACACCTACAATGAGCAGTTCTTC.

The chain uses TRBV28 and TRBJ2-7; 10 bases fit TRBD2. This CDR3 contains 15 residues. CDR1 and CDR2 (germline): MDHEN, SYDVKM. J gave up 4 bases and V 5 bases, and 8 bases lay outside the gene matches. The CDR3 DNA reads TGTGCCAGCAGTCAAATAGCGGGGGGCGGATACGAGCAGTACTTC. Protein: CASSQIAGGGYEQYF.

The chain links TRBV5-6 to TRBJ1-1; D remains ambiguous. Trimming took off 1 base at V and 1 base at J, with 17 bases between the two ends. Germline assignment: CDR1 SGHDT and CDR2 YYEEEE. The length of the CDR3 is 17 residues. The CDR3: CASSLIKQADWNTEAFF. Here the CDR3 DNA reads TGTGCCAGCAGCTTGATTAAGCAAGCGGACTGGAACACTGAAGCTTTCTTT.

The chain is built from TRBV2 and TRBJ1-2, with 7 bases matching TRBD1. The CDR3 consists of 14 residues. Germline CDR1 SNHLY, CDR2 FYNNEI. V was pared by 8 bases and J by 0 bases, with 6 bases of the junction left unmatched. Here the CDR3 DNA reads TGTGCCAGCGTTGGACAGGTTTCTAACTATGGCTACACCTTC. Its protein product is CASVGQVSNYGYTF.

This clone has only one observation. This sequence joins TRBV6-5 and TRBJ1-2; no clear D. Germline V CDR1 and CDR2: MNHEY, SVGAGI. The CDR3 totals 12 residues. Trimming pared 2 bases from V and 5 bases from J, leaving 6 bases between. The CDR3 DNA sequence: TGTGCCAGCAGTTACGGAGGATATGGCTACACCTTC. Amino acids: CASSYGGYGYTF.

The rearrangement joins TRBV5-1 to TRBJ1-1, with a weak D call TRBD1 (6 bases). From germline, CDR1 is SGHRS and CDR2 YFSETQ. The CDR3 runs 15 residues. Trimming left V 2 bases short and J 7 bases short, with 18 bases between. The CDR3 coding sequence is TGCGCCAGCAGCTTAGCGCCATCAGGGGAAGGTGAAGCTTTCTTT. Protein sequence: CASSLAPSGEGEAFF.

The CDR3 DNA sequence: TGCAGCGCTACCGGAAGGGGGGGCGCCATGGAAAAACTGTTTTTT. Amino acid sequence: CSATGRGGAMEKLFF. The chain links TRBV29-1 to TRBJ1-4; weak D call: TRBD1 (6 bases). Germline loops: CDR1 SQVTM, CDR2 ANQGSEA. The CDR3 runs 15 residues. The V and J ends lost 7 bases and 8 bases respectively, with 23 bases between them.

The rearrangement joins TRBV7-9 to TRBJ1-2; the D gene is possibly TRBD1 (6 bases). Germline V CDR1 and CDR2: SEHNR, FQNEAQ (reference sequence). Trimming took off 1 base at V and 5 bases at J, with 11 bases between the two ends. The CDR3 spans 14 residues. The CDR3 protein is CASSLDAGAYGYTF. Here the CDR3 DNA reads TGTGCCAGCAGCTTAGATGCAGGGGCTTATGGCTACACCTTC.

V gene TRBV4-1 combines with J gene TRBJ1-5; D is ambiguous. The germline V and J ends were trimmed by 1 base and 6 bases, with 10 bases remaining between them. This CDR3 has 14 amino acids. Germline CDR1 is MGHRA and CDR2 is YSYEKL. The CDR3 sequence: CASSQGGTAQPQHF. The CDR3 DNA follows: TGCGCCAGCAGCCAAGGAGGTACGGCTCAGCCCCAGCATTTT.

The V call is TRBV5-6, the J call TRBJ1-1; 12 bases line up with TRBD1. V trimming: 5 bases; J trimming: 6 bases; junction bases outside the gene matches: 5. Germline CDR1 is SGHDT and CDR2 is YYEEEE. The CDR3 is 14 amino acids. The CDR3 region is CASRGTGGSSEAFF. CDR3 nucleotides: TGTGCCAGCAGGGGGACAGGGGGCAGCTCTGAAGCTTTCTTT.

The J gene is TRBJ1-1, the V gene TRBV25-1; weak D call: TRBD1 (6 bases). Germline V gene sequence: CDR1 MGHDK, CDR2 SYGVNS. The CDR3 runs 15 residues. V lost 7 bases and J lost 0, with 15 bases in between. The DNA of the CDR3 is TGTGCCAGCATCCGAAGTAAGGGGGTGAACACTGAAGCTTTCTTT. The encoded protein is CASIRSKGVNTEAFF.

The rearrangement joins TRBV5-1 to TRBJ1-4, with D hard to call. The CDR3 length is 13 residues. The germline V and J ends were trimmed by 4 bases and 0 bases, with 4 bases remaining between them. Germline CDR1 reads SGHRS; CDR2 reads YFSETQ. CDR3 coding DNA: TGCGCCAGCAGCCCCTCAACTAATGAAAAACTGTTTTTT. Residues: CASSPSTNEKLFF.

This chain connects TRBV27 to TRBJ1-4; perhaps TRBD1 as D (5 bases). V lost 7 bases to trimming and J lost 6 bases, with 18 bases between them. Germline V gene data show CDR1 as MNHEY and CDR2 as SMNVEV (reference sequence). The CDR3 covers 15 residues. CDR3 in DNA: TGTGCCAGCACCCAGGAGGGGAGCCTTGATGAAAAACTGTTTTTT. Residues: CASTQEGSLDEKLFF.

This chain connects TRBV5-1 to TRBJ1-4; tentatively, D is TRBD1 (6 bases). Trimming stripped 2 bases from V and 3 bases from J, with 14 bases between. Germline loops: CDR1 SGHRS, CDR2 YFSETQ. This CDR3 region has 16 residues. The DNA of the CDR3 is TGCGCCAGCAGCTTAGGTTCAGGGGCTGCTAATGAAAAACTGTTTTTT. Encoded protein: CASSLGSGAANEKLFF.

V and J are TRBV28 and TRBJ1-4; D uncertain. This CDR3 spans 15 amino acids. V lost 4 bases to trimming and J lost 6 bases, with 15 bases between them. Germline assignment: CDR1 MDHEN and CDR2 SYDVKM. The CDR3 sequence is CASSYPGIHDEKLFF. CDR3 sequence (DNA): TGTGCCAGCAGTTACCCGGGGATACACGATGAAAAACTGTTTTTT.